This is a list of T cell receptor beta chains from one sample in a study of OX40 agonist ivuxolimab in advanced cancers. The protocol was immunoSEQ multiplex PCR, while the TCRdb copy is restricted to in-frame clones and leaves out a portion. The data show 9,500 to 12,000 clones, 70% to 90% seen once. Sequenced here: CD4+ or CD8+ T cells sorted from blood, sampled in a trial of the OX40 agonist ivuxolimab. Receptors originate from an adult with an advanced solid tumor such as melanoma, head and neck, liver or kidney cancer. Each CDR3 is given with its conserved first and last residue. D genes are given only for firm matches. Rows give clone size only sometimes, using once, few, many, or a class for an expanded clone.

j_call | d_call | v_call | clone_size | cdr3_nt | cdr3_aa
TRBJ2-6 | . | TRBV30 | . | TGTGCCTGGAGCCAGGGTTCTGGGGCCAACGTCCTGACTTTC | CAWSQGSGANVLTF
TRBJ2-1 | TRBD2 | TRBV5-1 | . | TGCGCCAGCAGCTTGGAGGGCCGTGGTAGGACTAGCGCATACAATGAGCAGTTCTTC | CASSLEGRGRTSAYNEQFF
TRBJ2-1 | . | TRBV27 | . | TGTGCCAGCAGTTCGATAGCGGGTGGGGGCCAGTTCTTC | CASSSIAGGGQFF
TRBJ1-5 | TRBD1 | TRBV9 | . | TGTGCCAGCAGCGAGACAGGGTATAGCAATCAGCCCCAGCATTTT | CASSETGYSNQPQHF
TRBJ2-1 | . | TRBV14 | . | TGTGCCAGCAGCCAAGTCGGCGAGGGAAATGAGCAGTTCTTC | CASSQVGEGNEQFF
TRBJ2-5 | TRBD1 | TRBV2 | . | TGTGCCAGCAGTGGGGTGGTAGGGGGCCTAGGGGAGACCCAGTACTTC | CASSGVVGGLGETQYF
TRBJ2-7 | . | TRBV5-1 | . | TGCGCCAGCAGCCAGTCCCCCGGGGAGGGGGCGTACGAGCAGTACTTC | CASSQSPGEGAYEQYF
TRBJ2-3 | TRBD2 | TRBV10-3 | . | TGTGCCATCAGTGCAGCGGGAGTATCCGATACGCAGTATTTT | CAISAAGVSDTQYF
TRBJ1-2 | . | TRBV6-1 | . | TGTGCCAGCAGCGAAAGGAACTATGGCTACACCTTC | CASSERNYGYTF
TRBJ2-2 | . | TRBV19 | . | TGTGCCAGTAGTATAGGTCACAGGGACACCGGGGAGCTGTTTTTT | CASSIGHRDTGELFF
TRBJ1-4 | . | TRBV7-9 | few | TGTGCCAGCAGCTTCCCGGACAACCCGTGTTTT | CASSFPDNPCF
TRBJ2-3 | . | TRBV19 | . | TGTGCCAGTAGTATTGGTGGGAGGAGTGCAGATACGCAGTATTTT | CASSIGGRSADTQYF
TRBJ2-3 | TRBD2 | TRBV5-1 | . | TGCGCCAGCAGCACGGGACTAGCGGGGCAGGCAGATACGCAGTATTTT | CASSTGLAGQADTQYF
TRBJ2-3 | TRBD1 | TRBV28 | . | TGTGCCAGCAGTTTTAGGCAGGGGGCGATATATGATACGCAGTATTTT | CASSFRQGAIYDTQYF
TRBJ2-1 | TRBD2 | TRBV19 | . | TGTGCCAGTAGTCAGGGACTAGCGGGAGTAACCGGGCAGTTCTTC | CASSQGLAGVTGQFF
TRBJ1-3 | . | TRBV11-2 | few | TGTGCCAGCAGCTTAGATCGTAATGCCATATATTTT | CASSLDRNAIYF
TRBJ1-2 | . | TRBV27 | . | TGTGCCAGCAGTCCACAGGGATCTGGCTACACCTTC | CASSPQGSGYTF
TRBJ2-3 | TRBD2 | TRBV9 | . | TGTGCCAGCAGCGTAGCTGGGGGACTAGCGGGGGGACTCACAGATACGCAGTATTTT | CASSVAGGLAGGLTDTQYF
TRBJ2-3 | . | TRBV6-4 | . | TGTGCCAGCAGGAAGAATCCGGGAGTAGGGACAGATACGCAGTATTTT | CASRKNPGVGTDTQYF
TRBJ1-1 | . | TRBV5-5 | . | TGTGCCAGCAGCTTGGAATGGCCGACGAACACTGAAGCTTTCTTT | CASSLEWPTNTEAFF
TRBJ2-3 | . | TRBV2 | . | TGTGCCAGCAGTGAAGGCGGGGAGGCAGATACGCAGTATTTT | CASSEGGEADTQYF
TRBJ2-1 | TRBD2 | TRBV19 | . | TGTGCCAGTAGGGGACTAGCGGGGGTCTTCTCCTACAATGAGCAGTTCTTC | CASRGLAGVFSYNEQFF